This TCR beta chain was sequenced for a study of blood T cell repertoires in COVID-19. Repertoires were generated with immunoSEQ multiplex PCR, while TCRdb's copy carries only in-frame clones and drops some. The sample includes nearly 200,000 clones, about 89% seen only once; the top ten take approximately 7.6%. The CDR3 is 15 amino acids. V shed 6 bases and J 2 bases; nucleotides not matched to a gene: 9. CDR1 and CDR2 from the germline V gene are MDHEN and SYDVKM. This clone was found once. The chain recombines TRBV28 with TRBJ2-5, with 7 positions matching TRBD1. The receptor's source is a woman aged 18 to 35 who had recovered from COVID-19. The sample was PBMCs or T cells enriched from blood (not recorded which). CDR3 amino acids: CASRAPGTAQETQYF. The CDR3 DNA reads TGTGCCAGCAGGGCCCCCGGGACAGCACAAGAGACCCAGTACTTC. Full variable domain (remainder filled in from reference TRBV28 and TRBJ2-5): DVKVTQSSRYLVKRTGEKVFLECVQDMDHENMFWYRQDPGLGLRLIYFSYDVKMKEKGDIPEGYSVSREKKERFSLILESASTNQTSMYLCASRAPGTAQETQYFGPGTRLLVL.